Many counts were recorded for the clone carrying this TCR beta chain. The data were taken from a study of regulatory T cells in long-lasting Graves disease. CDR3-region Arm-PCR and iRepertoire HTBI primers produced the TCR beta libraries. TCRdb processed the multiplex PCR reads anew with MiXCR; each CDR3 protein has one entry. The sample has 500,000 to 700,000 distinct CDR3 sequences; 25% to 35% are singletons. Indicated time point: persistent/refractory GD, antithyroid drugs over 5 years with positive TRAb. From PBMCs, RNA was extracted and then used to make the TCR library. Investigators report Graves' disease was diagnosed under American Thyroid Association guidelines. The CDR3 is 13 amino acids. Germline V lookup: CDR1 MDHEN, CDR2 SYDVKM. V trimming: 6 bases; J trimming: 6 bases; junction bases outside the gene matches: 4.

This chain uses TRBV28 with TRBJ1-5, with 8 bases aligning to TRBD1. This receptor was taken from a female donor with Graves disease. The sequencing used peripheral blood mononuclear cells (PBMCs), collected when the disease was refractory, from a patient treated with antithyroid drugs. The DNA of the CDR3 is TGTGCCAGCAGGACAGGGGTGAGTCAGCCCCAGCATTTT. The encoded protein is CASRTGVSQPQHF.